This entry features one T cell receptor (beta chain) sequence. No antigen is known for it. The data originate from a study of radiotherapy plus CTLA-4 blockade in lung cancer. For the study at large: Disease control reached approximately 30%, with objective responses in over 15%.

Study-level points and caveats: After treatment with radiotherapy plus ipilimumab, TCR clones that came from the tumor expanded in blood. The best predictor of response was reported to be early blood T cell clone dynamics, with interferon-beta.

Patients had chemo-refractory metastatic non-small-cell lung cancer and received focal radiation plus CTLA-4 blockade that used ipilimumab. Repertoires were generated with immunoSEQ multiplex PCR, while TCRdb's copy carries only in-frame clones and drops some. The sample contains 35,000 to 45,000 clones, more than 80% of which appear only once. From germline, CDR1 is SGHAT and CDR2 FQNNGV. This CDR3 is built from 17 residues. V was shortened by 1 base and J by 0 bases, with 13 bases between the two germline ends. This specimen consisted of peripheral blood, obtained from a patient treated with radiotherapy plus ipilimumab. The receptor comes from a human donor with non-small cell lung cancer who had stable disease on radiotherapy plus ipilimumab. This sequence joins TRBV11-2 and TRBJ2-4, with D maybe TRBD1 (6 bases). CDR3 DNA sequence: TGTGCCAGCAGCTTAGGTCAGACAGGCCTAGCCAAAAACATTCAGTACTTC. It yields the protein CASSLGQTGLAKNIQYF.